Each of the 2 T cell receptor beta chains below was sequenced from the same sample in a study of blood T cell repertoires in COVID-19. TCRdb's copy holds only in-frame clones and misses some; the assay was immunoSEQ multiplex PCR. Of about 160,000 clones listed, around 84% are singletons. Sequencing was carried out using PBMCs or T cells enriched from blood (not recorded which). The receptors originated from a man aged 35 to 55 who had recovered from COVID-19.

This sequence joins TRBV7-3 and TRBJ2-3; TRBD2 aligns across 7 bases. The CDR3 length is 14 residues. The V gene end was trimmed by 3 bases and the J gene end by 1 base; junction bases not matched to a gene: 1. The germline V gene has CDR1 SGHTA and CDR2 FQGTGA. The CDR3 loop reads CASSFTSGTDTQYF. The CDR3 coding sequence is TGTGCCAGCAGCTTTACTAGCGGCACAGATACGCAGTATTTT.

V and J are TRBV9 and TRBJ2-3, with 10 bases aligning to TRBD2. The V gene's germline CDR1 is SGDLS and CDR2 YYNGEE. Trimming cost V 2 bases and J 3 bases; bases outside gene matches: 0. The CDR3 contains 14 residues. Here the CDR3 DNA reads TGTGCCAGCAGCGTTAGCGGGAGGACAGATACGCAGTATTTT. Amino acids: CASSVSGRTDTQYF.